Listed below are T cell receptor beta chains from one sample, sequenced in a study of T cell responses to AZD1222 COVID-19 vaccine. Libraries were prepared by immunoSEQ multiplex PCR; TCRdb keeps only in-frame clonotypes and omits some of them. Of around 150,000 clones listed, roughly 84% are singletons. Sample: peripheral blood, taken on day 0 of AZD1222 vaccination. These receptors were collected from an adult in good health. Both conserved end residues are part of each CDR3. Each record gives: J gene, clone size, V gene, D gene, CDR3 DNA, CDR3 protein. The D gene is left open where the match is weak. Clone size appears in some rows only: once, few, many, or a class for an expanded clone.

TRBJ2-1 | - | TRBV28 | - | TGTGCCAGCAGTTCCTCCGTCCGGGGGAATGAGCAGTTCTTC | CASSSSVRGNEQFF
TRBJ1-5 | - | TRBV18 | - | TGTGCCAGCTCACCGGGGTCCAATCAGCCCCAGCATTTT | CASSPGSNQPQHF
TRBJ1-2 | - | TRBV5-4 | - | TGTGCCAGCAGCTTGGGGCCTCAGGTATCGGGGTATGGCTACACCTTC | CASSLGPQVSGYGYTF
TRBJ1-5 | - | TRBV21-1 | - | TGTGCCAGCAGCAATTCAACCCACAGGGAAGGTCAGCCCCAGCATTTT | CASSNSTHREGQPQHF
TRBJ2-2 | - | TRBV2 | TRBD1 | TGTGCCAGCAGTGGTGGGGACAGGGACACCGGGGAGCTGTTTTTT | CASSGGDRDTGELFF
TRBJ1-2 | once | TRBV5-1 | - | TGCGCCAGCAGCTCGCCCCCCAGCACGGGCTACACCTTC | CASSSPPSTGYTF
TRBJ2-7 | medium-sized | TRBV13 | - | TGTGCCAGCAGCTTATTCAGCGGACAGCCTCCTGAGCAGTACTTC | CASSLFSGQPPEQYF
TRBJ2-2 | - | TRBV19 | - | TGTGCCAGTAGAGGGGACAACCAAGGGGAGCTGTTTTTT | CASRGDNQGELFF
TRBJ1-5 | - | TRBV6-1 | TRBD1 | TGTGCCAGCAGTGGGGGCTTACAGGGGTTCCGCAATCAGCCCCAGCATTTT | CASSGGLQGFRNQPQHF
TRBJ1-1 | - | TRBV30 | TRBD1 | TGTGCCTGCCAACAGGACAGGGTGATGAACACTGAAGCTTTCTTT | CACQQDRVMNTEAFF
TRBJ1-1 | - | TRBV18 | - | TGTGCCAGCTCACCACCGAGAGCGGAGAACACTGAAGCTTTCTTT | CASSPPRAENTEAFF
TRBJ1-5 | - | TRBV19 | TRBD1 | TGTGCCAGTAGTTCCCCATTGGACGGGACAGTTCAGCCCCAGCATTTT | CASSSPLDGTVQPQHF
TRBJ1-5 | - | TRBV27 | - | TGTGCCAGCAGTTTATCCGGTGGGCGCAGGGTTAATCAGCCCCAGCATTTT | CASSLSGGRRVNQPQHF
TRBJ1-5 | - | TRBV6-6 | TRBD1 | TGTGCCAGCAGACGACAGGGGGAGGGCAATCAGCCCCAGCATTTT | CASRRQGEGNQPQHF
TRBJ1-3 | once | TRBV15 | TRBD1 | TGTGCCACCAGCAGAGAACGTCCGCGACAGGGAACTGGAAACACCATATATTTT | CATSRERPRQGTGNTIYF
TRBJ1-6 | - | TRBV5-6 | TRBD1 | TGTGCCAGCAGTCATCCAGGGGGATCGGGGAATTCACCCCTCCACTTT | CASSHPGGSGNSPLHF
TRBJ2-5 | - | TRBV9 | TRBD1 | TGTGCCAGCAGCGTAGGGTCAGGGGGCGGAGAGACCCAGTACTTC | CASSVGSGGGETQYF
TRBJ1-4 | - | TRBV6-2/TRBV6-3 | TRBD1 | TGTGCCAGCAGTTACGCGGGACAGGGGGCTGAAAAACTGTTTTTT | CASSYAGQGAEKLFF
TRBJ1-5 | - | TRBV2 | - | TGTGCCACCAAGGGACATCTCAATCAGCCCCAGCATTTT | CATKGHLNQPQHF
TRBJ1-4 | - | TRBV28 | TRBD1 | TGTGCCAGCAGTTTCAACAGGGGGTGGTCGGTGGATGAAAAACTGTTTTTT | CASSFNRGWSVDEKLFF
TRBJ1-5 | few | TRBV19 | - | TGTGCCAGTAGTGGGGGTTTTAGGAATCAGCCCCAGCATTTT | CASSGGFRNQPQHF
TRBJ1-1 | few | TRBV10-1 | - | TGCGCCAGCAGTGAACGGGACGTTAGCACTGAAGCTTTCTTT | CASSERDVSTEAFF
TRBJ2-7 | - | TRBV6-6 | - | TGTGCCAGCAGTCCCGACAGGTCCGAGCAGTACTTC | CASSPDRSEQYF
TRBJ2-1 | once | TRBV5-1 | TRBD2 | TGCGCCAGCAGCTCTCCCTCCGGGACTAGCGGGGGGGCGAACAATGAGCAGTTCTTC | CASSSPSGTSGGANNEQFF
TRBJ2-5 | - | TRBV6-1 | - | TGTGCCAGCAGTGAAGCATGGGGGTATCGAGAGACCCAGTACTTC | CASSEAWGYRETQYF
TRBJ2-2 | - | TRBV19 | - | TGTGCCAGCGGACAGCTGAACACCGGGGAGCTGTTTTTT | CASGQLNTGELFF
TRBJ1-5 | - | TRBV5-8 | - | TGTGCCAGCAGCTTAAGTCAAGGGGGGTCGGGCGTTCAGCCCCAGCATTTT | CASSLSQGGSGVQPQHF
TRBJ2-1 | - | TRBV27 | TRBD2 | TGTGCCAGCAGTTTACTAGCGGGGGGGTCCTACAATGAGCAGTTCTTC | CASSLLAGGSYNEQFF
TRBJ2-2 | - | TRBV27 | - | TGTGCCAGCAGTTTATCGGTGATACCGGGTTGGGCAGGAACCGGGGAGCTGTTTTTT | CASSLSVIPGWAGTGELFF
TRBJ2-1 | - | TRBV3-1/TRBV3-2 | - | TGTGCCAGCAGCCACTTAAACAATGAGCAGTTCTTC | CASSHLNNEQFF
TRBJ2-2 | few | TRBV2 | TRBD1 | TGTGCCACCACGCCCCAGGGGGCCGCCGGGGAGCTGTTTTTT | CATTPQGAAGELFF
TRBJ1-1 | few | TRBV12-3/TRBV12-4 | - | TGTGCCAGCCGCGGGGCGAATGAAGCTTTCTTT | CASRGANEAFF
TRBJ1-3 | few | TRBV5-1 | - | TGCGCCAGCAGCGTGGCAGGGCAATCTGGAAACACCATATATTTT | CASSVAGQSGNTIYF
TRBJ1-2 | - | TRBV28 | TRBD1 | TGTGCCAGCAGTTGGAGTGGGACAGGGACTAACTATGGCTACACCTTC | CASSWSGTGTNYGYTF
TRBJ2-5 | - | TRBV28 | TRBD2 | TGTGCCAGCACCCCAGGGACTAGCGGGGGGGCCGTGGAGACCCAGTACTTC | CASTPGTSGGAVETQYF
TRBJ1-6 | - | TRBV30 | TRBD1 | TGTGCCTGGGGACAGGATAATTCACCCCTCCACTTT | CAWGQDNSPLHF
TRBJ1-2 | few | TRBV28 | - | TGTGCCAGCAGTTCCCGGACACTTGTCTATGGCTACACCTTC | CASSSRTLVYGYTF
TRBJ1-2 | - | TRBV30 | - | TGTGCCTGGAGTTCTGAGGGGGGCTACACCTTC | CAWSSEGGYTF
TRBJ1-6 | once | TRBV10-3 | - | TGTGCCATCAGTGTTAGCAGGAGAGATTCACCCCTCCACTTT | CAISVSRRDSPLHF
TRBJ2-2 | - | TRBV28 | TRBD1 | TGTGCCAGCGGAGGCCACGGGGACAGGTCAATTACCGGGGAGCTGTTTTTT | CASGGHGDRSITGELFF
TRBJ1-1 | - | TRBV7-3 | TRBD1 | TGTGCCAGCAGCGGGGACAGGAACACTGAAGCTTTCTTT | CASSGDRNTEAFF
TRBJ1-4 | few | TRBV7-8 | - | TGTGCCAGCAGGCCCGGACAGAGGGGTGAAAAACTGTTTTTT | CASRPGQRGEKLFF
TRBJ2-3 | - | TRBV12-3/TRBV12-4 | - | TGTGCCAGCAGTATCCCCGGACAGCATACGCAGTATTTT | CASSIPGQHTQYF
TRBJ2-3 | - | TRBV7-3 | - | TGTGCCAGCAGCTTAGACCCTACCATTACAGATACGCAGTATTTT | CASSLDPTITDTQYF
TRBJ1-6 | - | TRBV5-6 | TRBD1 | TGTGCCAGCAGCCCCAGGGGGTACTATAATTCACCCCTCCACTTT | CASSPRGYYNSPLHF